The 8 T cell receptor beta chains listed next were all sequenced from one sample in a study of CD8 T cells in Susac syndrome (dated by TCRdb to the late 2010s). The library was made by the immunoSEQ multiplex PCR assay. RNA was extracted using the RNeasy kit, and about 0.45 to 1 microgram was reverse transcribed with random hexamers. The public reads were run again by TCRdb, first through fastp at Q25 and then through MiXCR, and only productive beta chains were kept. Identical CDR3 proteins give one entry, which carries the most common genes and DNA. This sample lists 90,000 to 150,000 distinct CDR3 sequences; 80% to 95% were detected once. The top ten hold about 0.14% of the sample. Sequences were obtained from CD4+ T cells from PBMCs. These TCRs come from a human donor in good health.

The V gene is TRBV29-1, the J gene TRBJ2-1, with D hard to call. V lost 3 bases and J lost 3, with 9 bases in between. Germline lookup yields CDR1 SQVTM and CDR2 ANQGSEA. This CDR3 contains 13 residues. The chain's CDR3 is CSVEEGIYNEQFF. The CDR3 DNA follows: TGCAGCGTTGAGGAAGGGATCTACAATGAGCAGTTCTTC.

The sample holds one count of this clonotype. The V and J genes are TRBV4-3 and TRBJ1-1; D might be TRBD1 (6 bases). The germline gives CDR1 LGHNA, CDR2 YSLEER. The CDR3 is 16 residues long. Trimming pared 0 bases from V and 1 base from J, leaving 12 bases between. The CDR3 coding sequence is TGCGCCAGCAGCCAAGATCGGGGGCTAGGGAACACTGAAGCTTTCTTT. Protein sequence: CASSQDRGLGNTEAFF.

The CDR3 DNA sequence: TGTGCCAGCAGCGACGCGCGGGGGCCCTACAATGAGCAGTTCTTC. Its protein product is CASSDARGPYNEQFF. The V and J genes are TRBV9 and TRBJ2-1; D is possibly TRBD2 (7 bases). V lost 3 bases and J lost 2, with 12 bases in between. Germline V lookup: CDR1 SGDLS, CDR2 YYNGEE. CDR3 size: 15 residues.

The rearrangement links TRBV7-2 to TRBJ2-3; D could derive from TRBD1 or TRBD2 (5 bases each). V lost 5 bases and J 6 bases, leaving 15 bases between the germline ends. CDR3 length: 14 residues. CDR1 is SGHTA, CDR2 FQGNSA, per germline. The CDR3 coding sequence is TGTGCCAGCAGCCTCGGGACCCACGGGGATACGCAGTATTTT. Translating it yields CASSLGTHGDTQYF.

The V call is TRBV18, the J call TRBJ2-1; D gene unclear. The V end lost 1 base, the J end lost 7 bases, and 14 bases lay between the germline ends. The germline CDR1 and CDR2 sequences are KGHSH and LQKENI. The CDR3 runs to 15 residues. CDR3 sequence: CASSPQFISSNEQFF. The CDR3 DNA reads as TGTGCCAGCTCACCACAATTTATCAGCTCAAATGAGCAGTTCTTC.

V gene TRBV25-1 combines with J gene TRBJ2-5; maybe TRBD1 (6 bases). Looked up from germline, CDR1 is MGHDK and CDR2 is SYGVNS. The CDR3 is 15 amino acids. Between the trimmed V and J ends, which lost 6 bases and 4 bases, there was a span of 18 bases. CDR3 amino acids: CASSRKDSPAETQYF. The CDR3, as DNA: TGTGCCAGCAGCCGCAAGGACAGTCCCGCAGAGACCCAGTACTTC.

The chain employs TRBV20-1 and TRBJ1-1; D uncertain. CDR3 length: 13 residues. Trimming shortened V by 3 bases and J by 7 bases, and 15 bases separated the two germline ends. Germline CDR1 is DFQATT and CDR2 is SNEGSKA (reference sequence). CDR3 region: CSASEQFFGEAFF. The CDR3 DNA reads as TGCAGTGCTAGCGAACAGTTCTTCGGTGAAGCTTTCTTT.

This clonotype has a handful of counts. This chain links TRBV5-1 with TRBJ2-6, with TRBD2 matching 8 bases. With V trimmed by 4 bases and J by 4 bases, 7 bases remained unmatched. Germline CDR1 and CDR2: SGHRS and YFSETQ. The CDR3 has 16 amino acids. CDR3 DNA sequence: TGCGCCAGCAGCGACCGGGGGGGGCCCGGGGCCAACGTCCTGACTTTC. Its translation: CASSDRGGPGANVLTF. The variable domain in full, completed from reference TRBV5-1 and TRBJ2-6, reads KAGVTQTPRYLIKTRGQQVTLSCSPISGHRSVSWYQQTPGQGLQFLFEYFSETQRNKGNFPGRFSGRQFSNSRSEMNVSTLELGDSALYLCASSDRGGPGANVLTFGAGSRLTVL.